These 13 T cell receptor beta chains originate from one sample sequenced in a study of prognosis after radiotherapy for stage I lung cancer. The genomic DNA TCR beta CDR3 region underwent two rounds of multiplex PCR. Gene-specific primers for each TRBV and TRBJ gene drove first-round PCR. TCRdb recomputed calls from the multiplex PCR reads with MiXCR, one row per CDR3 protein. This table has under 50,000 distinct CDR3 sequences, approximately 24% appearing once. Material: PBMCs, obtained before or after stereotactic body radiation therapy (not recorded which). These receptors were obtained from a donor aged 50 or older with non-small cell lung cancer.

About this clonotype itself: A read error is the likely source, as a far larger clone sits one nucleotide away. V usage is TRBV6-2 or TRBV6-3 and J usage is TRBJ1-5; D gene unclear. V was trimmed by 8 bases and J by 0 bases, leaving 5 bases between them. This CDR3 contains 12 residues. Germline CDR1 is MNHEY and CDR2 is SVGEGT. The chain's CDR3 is CASWPSNQPQHF. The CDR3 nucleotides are TGTGCCAGCTGGCCTAGCAATCAGCCCCAGCATTTT.

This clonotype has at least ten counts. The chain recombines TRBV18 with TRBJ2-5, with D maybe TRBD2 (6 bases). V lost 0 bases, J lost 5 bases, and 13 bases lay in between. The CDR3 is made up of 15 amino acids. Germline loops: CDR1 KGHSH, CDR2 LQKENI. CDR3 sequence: CASSPPGGAGETQYF. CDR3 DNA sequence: TGTGCCAGCTCACCACCGGGGGGAGCCGGGGAGACCCAGTACTTC.

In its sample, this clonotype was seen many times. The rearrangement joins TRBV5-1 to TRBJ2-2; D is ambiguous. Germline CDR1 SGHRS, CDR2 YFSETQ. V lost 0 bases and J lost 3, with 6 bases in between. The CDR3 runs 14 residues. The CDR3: CASSLVQDTGELFF. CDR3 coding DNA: TGCGCCAGCAGCTTGGTGCAGGACACCGGGGAGCTGTTTTTT.

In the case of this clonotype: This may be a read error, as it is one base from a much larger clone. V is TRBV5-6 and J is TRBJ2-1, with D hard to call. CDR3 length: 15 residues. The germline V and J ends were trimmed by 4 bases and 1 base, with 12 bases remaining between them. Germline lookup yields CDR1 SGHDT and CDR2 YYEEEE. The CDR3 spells CASSVRLSSYNEQFF. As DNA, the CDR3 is TGTGCCAGCAGCGTCCGGTTGTCTTCCTACAATGAGCAGTTCTTC.

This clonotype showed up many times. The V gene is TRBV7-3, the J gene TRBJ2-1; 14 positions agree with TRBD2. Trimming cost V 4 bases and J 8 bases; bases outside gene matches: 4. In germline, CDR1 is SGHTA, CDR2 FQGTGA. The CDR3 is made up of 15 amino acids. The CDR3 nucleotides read TGTGCCAGCAGCTATATGGGACTAGCGGGAGATGAGCAGTTCTTC. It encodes CASSYMGLAGDEQFF.

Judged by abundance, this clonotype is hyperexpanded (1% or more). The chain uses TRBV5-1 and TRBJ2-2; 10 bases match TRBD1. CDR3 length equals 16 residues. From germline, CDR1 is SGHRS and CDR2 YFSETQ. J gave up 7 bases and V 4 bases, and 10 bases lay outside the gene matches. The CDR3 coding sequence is TGCGCCAGCAGCAACTGGGACAGGGGAATTGGCGGGGAGCTGTTTTTT. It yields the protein CASSNWDRGIGGELFF.

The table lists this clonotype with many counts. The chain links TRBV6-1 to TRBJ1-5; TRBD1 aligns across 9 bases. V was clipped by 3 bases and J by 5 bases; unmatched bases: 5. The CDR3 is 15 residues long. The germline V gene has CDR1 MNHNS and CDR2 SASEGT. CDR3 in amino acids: CASSDETGGHQPQHF. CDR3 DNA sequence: TGTGCCAGCAGTGATGAGACAGGGGGACATCAGCCCCAGCATTTT.

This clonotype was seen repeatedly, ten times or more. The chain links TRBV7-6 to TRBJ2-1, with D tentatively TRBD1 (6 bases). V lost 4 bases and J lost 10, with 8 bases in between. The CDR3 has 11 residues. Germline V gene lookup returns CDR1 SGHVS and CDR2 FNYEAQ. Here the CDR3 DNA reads TGTGCCAGCAGCTCAGGGGAGGAGCAGTTCTTC. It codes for CASSSGEEQFF.

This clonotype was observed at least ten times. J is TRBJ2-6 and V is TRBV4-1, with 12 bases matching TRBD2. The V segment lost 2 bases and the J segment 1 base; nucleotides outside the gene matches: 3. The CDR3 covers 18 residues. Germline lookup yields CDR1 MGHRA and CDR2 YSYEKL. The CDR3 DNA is TGCGCCAGCAGCCAATTGACTAGCGGGAGATCTGGGGCCAACGTCCTGACTTTC. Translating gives CASSQLTSGRSGANVLTF.

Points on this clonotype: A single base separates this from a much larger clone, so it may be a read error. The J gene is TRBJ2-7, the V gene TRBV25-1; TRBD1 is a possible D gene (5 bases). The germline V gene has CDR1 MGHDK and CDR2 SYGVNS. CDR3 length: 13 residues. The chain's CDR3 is CASSEKGKNERYF. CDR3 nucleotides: TGTGCCAGCAGTGAAAAGGGGAAGAACGAGCGGTACTTC.

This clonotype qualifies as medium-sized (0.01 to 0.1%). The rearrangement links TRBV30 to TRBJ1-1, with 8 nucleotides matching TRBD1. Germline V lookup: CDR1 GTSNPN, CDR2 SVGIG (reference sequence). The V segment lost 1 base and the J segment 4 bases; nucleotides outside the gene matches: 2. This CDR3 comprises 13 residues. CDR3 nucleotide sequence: TGTGCCTGGAGTGATACAGGGGGCACTGAAGCTTTCTTT. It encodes CAWSDTGGTEAFF.

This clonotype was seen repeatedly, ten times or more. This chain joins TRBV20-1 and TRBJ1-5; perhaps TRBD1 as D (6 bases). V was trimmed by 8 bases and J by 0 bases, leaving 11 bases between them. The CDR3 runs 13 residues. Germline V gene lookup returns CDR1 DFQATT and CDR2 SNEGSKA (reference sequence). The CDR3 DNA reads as TGCAGTTCGTACAGGGCTAGCAATCAGCCCCAGCATTTT. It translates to CSSYRASNQPQHF.

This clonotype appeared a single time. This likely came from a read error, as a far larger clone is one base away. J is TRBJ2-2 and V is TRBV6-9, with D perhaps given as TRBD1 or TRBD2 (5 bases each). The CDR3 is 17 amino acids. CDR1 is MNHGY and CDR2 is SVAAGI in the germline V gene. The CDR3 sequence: CARSYGDLGEGTGELFF. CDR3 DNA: TGTGCCAGGAGTTACGGGGATTTGGGGGAAGGGACCGGGGAGCTGTTTTTT.